What follows are 8 T cell receptor beta chains derived from one specimen sequenced in a study of blood T cell repertoires in COVID-19. Some clones are missing from TCRdb's copy, which holds only in-frame ones; the method was immunoSEQ multiplex PCR. The table includes a few hundred thousand clones, approximately 80% detected once. The sequenced sample consisted of peripheral blood. These receptors were taken from a woman over 75 with acute or convalescent COVID-19.

The rearrangement links TRBV28 to TRBJ1-2; no firm D call. V was pared by 4 bases and J by 4 bases, with 7 bases between. CDR1 and CDR2 (germline): MDHEN, SYDVKM. The CDR3 runs to 12 residues. The CDR3 is CASSSAVYGYTF. The CDR3 coding sequence is TGTGCCAGCAGTTCGGCGGTCTATGGCTACACCTTC.

This chain uses TRBV5-1 with TRBJ2-2; 7 positions agree with TRBD2. The CDR3 totals 15 residues. V gave up 2 bases and J gave up 1 base; unmatched junction bases: 2. CDR1 and CDR2 from the germline V gene are SGHRS and YFSETQ. In DNA form, the CDR3 reads TGCGCCAGCAGCTTCGCGGGGGTGAACACCGGGGAGCTGTTTTTT. Protein: CASSFAGVNTGELFF.

V usage is TRBV19 and J usage is TRBJ2-7, with 7 nucleotides matching TRBD1. V shed 7 bases and J 6 bases; nucleotides not matched to a gene: 12. The CDR3 contains 14 residues. Germline loops: CDR1 LNHDA, CDR2 SQIVND (reference sequence). The CDR3 reads CASTSQGSTREQYF. DNA of the CDR3: TGTGCCAGTACCTCACAGGGGTCGACACGCGAGCAGTACTTC.

The chain carries TRBV24-1 and TRBJ2-7; 8 bases match TRBD1. Germline CDR1 and CDR2: KGHDR and SFDVKD. Germline trimming cut 9 bases from V and 2 bases from J; bases unmatched to any gene: 2. The CDR3 extends over 12 amino acids. The CDR3 DNA is TGTGCCACCGGACAGGGACCCTACGAGCAGTACTTC. As protein: CATGQGPYEQYF.

CDR3 sequence (DNA): TGCGCCAGCAGCCAACCGGGACAGGGGAATGAAAAACTGTTTTTT. The encoded protein is CASSQPGQGNEKLFF. The chain uses TRBV4-3 and TRBJ1-4; 10 nucleotides align to TRBD1. The CDR3 has 15 residues. Germline assignment: CDR1 LGHNA and CDR2 YSLEER. V gave up 2 bases and J gave up 5 bases; unmatched junction bases: 2.

This clone was observed a single time. The genes are TRBV6-5 and TRBJ2-5, with D possibly TRBD1 on 6 matching bases. Deletions cut 6 bases from V and 9 bases from J, with 20 bases between. CDR3 size: 14 residues. Germline CDR1 is MNHEY and CDR2 is SVGAGI. CDR3 nucleotide sequence: TGTGCCAGCAGAGAGTCCATGGGGTCAGGGGCCCAGTACTTC. Translated: CASRESMGSGAQYF.

The J gene is TRBJ2-1, the V gene TRBV7-3; 7 bases are a match to TRBD2. Germline trimming cut 2 bases from V and 5 bases from J; bases unmatched to any gene: 6. Germline assignment: CDR1 SGHTA and CDR2 FQGTGA. The CDR3 length is 15 residues. The CDR3 protein is CASSLPGTINNEQFF. In DNA, the CDR3 is TGTGCCAGCAGCTTACCCGGGACTATTAACAATGAGCAGTTCTTC.

J is TRBJ2-3 and V is TRBV30; TRBD2 matches 11 bases. CDR1 and CDR2 from the germline V gene are GTSNPN and SVGIG (reference sequence). Losses at the gene ends were 2 bases for V and 6 bases for J; bases not matched to a gene: 10. The CDR3 sequence is 16 residues long. CDR3 sequence: CAWSSTLAGGRDTQYF. The CDR3, as DNA: TGTGCCTGGAGTTCCACCCTAGCGGGGGGCAGGGATACGCAGTATTTT.